These 25 T cell receptor beta chains came from one sample sequenced in a study of T cell responses to AZD1222 COVID-19 vaccine. Assay used: immunoSEQ multiplex PCR; TCRdb lists only in-frame clones, some missing. The table includes roughly 200,000 clones, approximately 92% detected once. The specimen comprised peripheral blood, sampled on day 0 of AZD1222 vaccination. The origin of the receptors is an adult in good health.

The rearrangement uses TRBV5-8 and TRBJ1-5; D gene ambiguous. The V gene's germline CDR1 is SGHTS and CDR2 YDEGEE. The CDR3 has 15 residues. Trimming took 0 bases from V and 0 from J, leaving 7 bases between them. For the CDR3, the DNA is TGTGCCAGCAGCTTGGATGGCGATAGCAATCAGCCCCAGCATTTT. The encoded protein is CASSLDGDSNQPQHF.

The rearrangement joins TRBV7-9 to TRBJ1-3; D perhaps matches TRBD1 (6 bases). The CDR3 sequence is 12 residues long. V dropped 7 bases and J dropped 6 bases, with 10 bases sitting between them. CDR1 is SEHNR and CDR2 is FQNEAQ in the germline V gene (reference sequence). CDR3 sequence (DNA): TGTGCCAGCAACAGGGATTTAAACACCATATATTTT. The encoded protein is CASNRDLNTIYF.

The genes are TRBV18 and TRBJ2-5; either TRBD1 or TRBD2 may fit D (5 bases each). Germline-derived CDR1 and CDR2 are KGHSH and LQKENI. The CDR3 length is 14 residues. Trimming left V 8 bases short and J 1 base short, with 14 bases between. CDR3 amino acids: CASDTLGVQETQYF. CDR3 DNA: TGTGCCAGCGACACTTTGGGGGTCCAAGAGACCCAGTACTTC. The full variable domain, rest sourced from reference TRBV18 and TRBJ2-5, is NAGVMQNPRHLVRRRGQEARLRCSPMKGHSHVYWYRQLPEEGLKFMVYLQKENIIDESGMPKERFSAEFPKEGPSILRIQQVVRGDSAAYFCASDTLGVQETQYFGPGTRLLVL.

This chain joins TRBV12-3 or TRBV12-4 and TRBJ2-2; D gene ambiguous. V lost 2 bases and J 6 bases, leaving 7 bases between the germline ends. The length of the CDR3 is 13 residues. The chain's CDR3 is CASSLRSPGELFF. As DNA, the CDR3 is TGTGCCAGCAGTTTAAGGAGCCCCGGGGAGCTGTTTTTT.

The V gene is TRBV18, the J gene TRBJ2-2, with D tentatively TRBD1 (5 bases). Trimming shortened V by 3 bases and J by 7 bases, and 15 bases separated the two germline ends. The germline V gene encodes CDR1 KGHSH and CDR2 LQKENI. The CDR3 is made up of 15 amino acids. Written as DNA, the CDR3 is TGTGCCAGCTCACCCCTGCCCAGGGAAGGCGGGGAGCTGTTTTTT. Its protein is CASSPLPREGGELFF.

V is TRBV19 and J is TRBJ1-2; 7 bases align to TRBD1. CDR1 is LNHDA and CDR2 is SQIVND in the germline V gene (reference sequence). Losses at the gene ends were 3 bases for V and 7 bases for J; bases not matched to a gene: 11. There are 15 residues in the CDR3. CDR3: CASSMMSGGESGYTF. In DNA, the CDR3 is TGTGCCAGTAGTATGATGTCAGGGGGAGAGAGTGGCTACACCTTC.

This sequence joins TRBV6-5 and TRBJ1-1, with D possibly matching TRBD1 (5 bases). The CDR3 loop spans 14 amino acids. The germline V and J ends were trimmed by 7 bases and 4 bases, with 16 bases remaining between them. Germline V CDR1 and CDR2: MNHEY, SVGAGI. The chain's CDR3 is CASTQTAGGTEAFF. The DNA for the CDR3 is TGTGCCAGCACTCAGACAGCCGGGGGCACTGAAGCTTTCTTT.

The chain uses TRBV30 and TRBJ2-1; maybe TRBD2 (5 bases). Germline loops: CDR1 GTSNPN, CDR2 SVGIG (reference sequence). The length of the CDR3 is 13 residues. Trimming removed 3 bases at V and 4 bases at J, with 10 bases between. The CDR3 loop is CAWRDFYYNEQFF. The CDR3, as DNA: TGTGCCTGGAGGGACTTTTATTACAATGAGCAGTTCTTC.

The V gene is TRBV5-1, the J gene TRBJ1-2, with TRBD1 matching over 10 bases. With V trimmed by 3 bases and J by 3 bases, 5 bases remained unmatched. Germline CDR1 reads SGHRS; CDR2 reads YFSETQ. The CDR3 sequence is 15 residues long. Here the CDR3 DNA reads TGCGCCAGCAGCTCCGGGACAGGGGCCTACTATGGCTACACCTTC. This sequence encodes CASSSGTGAYYGYTF.

This chain links TRBV5-1 with TRBJ1-1, with no clear D. The V and J ends lost 2 bases and 3 bases respectively, with 11 bases between them. Germline CDR1 and CDR2: SGHRS and YFSETQ. CDR3 length: 14 residues. The CDR3 region is CASSFGLRDTEAFF. DNA of the CDR3: TGCGCCAGCAGCTTTGGATTACGGGACACTGAAGCTTTCTTT. Based on the CDR3 plus reference TRBV5-1 and TRBJ1-1, the full variable domain is KAGVTQTPRYLIKTRGQQVTLSCSPISGHRSVSWYQQTPGQGLQFLFEYFSETQRNKGNFPGRFSGRQFSNSRSEMNVSTLELGDSALYLCASSFGLRDTEAFFGQGTRLTVV.

This clone is a singleton in its sample. The genes are TRBV12-3 or TRBV12-4 and TRBJ1-2, with TRBD1 identical over 7 bases. V lost 6 bases, J lost 7 bases, and 2 bases stayed unmatched. The CDR3 has 11 amino acids. CDR3 coding DNA: TGTGCCAGCAGCCGGACAGGTGGCTACACCTTC. This encodes CASSRTGGYTF.

This chain joins TRBV6-5 and TRBJ2-7, with 10 bases aligning to TRBD2. The CDR3 is 13 residues long. Trimming took 8 bases from V and 5 from J; bases not matched to a gene: 6. In germline, CDR1 is MNHEY, CDR2 SVGAGI. The CDR3: CASQSLAGDEQYF. CDR3 nucleotides: TGTGCCAGCCAATCGCTAGCGGGGGACGAGCAGTACTTC.

In this sample, this clone turned up once. The rearrangement joins TRBV29-1 to TRBJ1-2; D is unresolved. The V gene lost 2 bases and the J gene lost 4 bases, with 8 bases spanning the gap. The CDR3 extends over 12 amino acids. Germline assignment: CDR1 SQVTM and CDR2 ANQGSEA. The CDR3: CSVEQNAYGYTF. CDR3 in DNA: TGCAGCGTTGAACAAAACGCCTATGGCTACACCTTC. Combining the CDR3 with reference TRBV29-1 and TRBJ1-2 gives the whole variable domain SAVISQKPSRDICQRGTSLTIQCQVDSQVTMMFWYRQQPGQSLTLIATANQGSEATYESGFVIDKFPISRPNLTFSTLTVSNMSPEDSSIYLCSVEQNAYGYTFGSGTRLTVV.

The chain carries TRBV5-4 and TRBJ2-3, with TRBD2 matching over 13 bases. V shed 4 bases and J 2 bases; nucleotides not matched to a gene: 4. The CDR3 totals 16 residues. From germline, CDR1 is SGHNT and CDR2 YYREEE (reference sequence). In DNA, the CDR3 is TGTGCCAGCAGCACGGGACTAGCGGGGCTCACAGATACGCAGTATTTT. This sequence encodes CASSTGLAGLTDTQYF.

J is TRBJ2-5 and V is TRBV6-6; D not certain. The V end lost 5 bases, the J end lost 2 bases, and 3 bases lay between the germline ends. The germline gives CDR1 MNHNY, CDR2 SVGAGI (reference sequence). CDR3 length: 11 residues. DNA of the CDR3: TGTGCCAGCAGTGGTCAAGAGACCCAGTACTTC. Translated: CASSGQETQYF.

The chain links TRBV27 to TRBJ1-2; tentatively, D is TRBD1 (5 bases). V lost 8 bases to trimming and J lost 3 bases, with 13 bases between them. CDR3 length: 13 residues. Per germline, CDR1 MNHEY and CDR2 SMNVEV (reference sequence). CDR3 residues: CASSRQPDYGYTF. The CDR3 nucleotides read TGTGCCAGCTCTAGACAGCCGGACTATGGCTACACCTTC.

The chain couples TRBV11-1 to TRBJ1-5; D gene ambiguous. V was trimmed by 0 bases and J by 3 bases, leaving 3 bases between them. There are 13 residues in the CDR3. Germline lookup yields CDR1 SGHAT and CDR2 FQDESV (reference sequence). The CDR3 bases are TGTGCCAGCAGCTTAGCGTTCAATCAGCCCCAGCATTTT. The encoded protein is CASSLAFNQPQHF. Variable domain in full (rest from reference TRBV11-1 and TRBJ1-5): EAEVAQSPRYKITEKSQAVAFWCDPISGHATLYWYRQILGQGPELLVQFQDESVVDDSQLPKDRFSAERLKGVDSTLKIQPAELGDSAMYLCASSLAFNQPQHFGDGTRLSIL.

The chain employs TRBV6-5 and TRBJ2-4; maybe TRBD1 (6 bases). The CDR3 has 14 residues. V lost 5 bases, J lost 4 bases, and 12 bases lay in between. Germline V gene lookup returns CDR1 MNHEY and CDR2 SVGAGI. Here the CDR3 DNA reads TGTGCCAGCAGTACTGGACAGTCGAAAAACATTCAGTACTTC. This sequence encodes CASSTGQSKNIQYF.

This rearrangement joins TRBV19 to TRBJ1-5; D is ambiguous. Germline assignment: CDR1 LNHDA and CDR2 SQIVND (reference sequence). V shed 7 bases and J shed 6 bases, with 19 bases lying between them. The CDR3 spans 15 residues. Here the CDR3 DNA reads TGTGCCAGTACCCAAACGTCGGGGTCCTTTCAGCCCCAGCATTTT. Amino acid sequence: CASTQTSGSFQPQHF.

The V call is TRBV29-1, the J call TRBJ2-3; the D gene is possibly TRBD2 (5 bases). Per germline, CDR1 SQVTM and CDR2 ANQGSEA. This CDR3 has 14 amino acids. Trimming cost V 5 bases and J 1 base, with 13 bases left between them. CDR3 DNA sequence: TGCAGCGTTAAGGCGGGTGGGGGCACAGATACGCAGTATTTT. It specifies CSVKAGGGTDTQYF.

V gene TRBV4-1 combines with J gene TRBJ1-3; TRBD1 aligns across 8 bases. This CDR3 has 17 amino acids. V trimming: 1 base; J trimming: 0 bases; junction bases outside the gene matches: 5. CDR1 is MGHRA and CDR2 is YSYEKL in the germline V gene. CDR3 nucleotides: TGCGCCAGCAGCCAAGGGGACAGGCGCACCTCTGGAAACACCATATATTTT. Protein sequence: CASSQGDRRTSGNTIYF.

This chain connects TRBV7-2 to TRBJ1-5, with 8 bases lining up with TRBD1. Germline CDR1 reads SGHTA; CDR2 reads FQGNSA. The V segment lost 4 bases and the J segment 7 bases; nucleotides outside the gene matches: 6. The CDR3 runs to 14 residues. CDR3 sequence reads: CASSYGQGQQPQHF. The CDR3 DNA follows: TGTGCCAGCAGCTATGGACAGGGCCAGCAGCCCCAGCATTTT.

The V gene is TRBV9, the J gene TRBJ1-3, with D uncertain. The CDR3 length is 14 residues. CDR1 and CDR2 (germline): SGDLS, YYNGEE. V gave up 0 bases and J gave up 2 bases, with 6 bases separating them. This CDR3 is CASSVARTGNTIYF. The CDR3 DNA reads TGTGCCAGCAGCGTAGCTAGGACTGGAAACACCATATATTTT.

The rearrangement links TRBV2 to TRBJ1-1; D perhaps matches TRBD1 (5 bases). The germline CDR1 and CDR2 sequences are SNHLY and FYNNEI. Trimming took 3 bases from V and 4 from J, leaving 15 bases between them. This CDR3 is 15 amino acids long. For the CDR3, the DNA is TGTGCCAGCAGTGAGACCCAGGGCTGGGGCACTGAAGCTTTCTTT. The encoded protein is CASSETQGWGTEAFF.

This chain connects TRBV9 to TRBJ2-3; TRBD2 might be the D (7 bases). From germline, CDR1 is SGDLS and CDR2 YYNGEE. V was trimmed by 6 bases and J by 2 bases, leaving 22 bases between them. CDR3 length equals 17 residues. The CDR3 here is CASNLGGGAGPTDTQYF. The CDR3, as DNA: TGTGCCAGCAACCTTGGGGGGGGCGCGGGGCCCACAGATACGCAGTATTTT.